This paragraph reports one T cell receptor (beta chain). Its matching antigen is unknown. The CDR3 spans 14 residues. The V gene lost 4 bases and the J gene lost 5 bases, with 14 bases spanning the gap. The germline CDR1 and CDR2 sequences are SGHTA and FQGNSA. The data originate from a study of T cell repertoires in cytomegalovirus infection. Study overall: Well-studied HLA-B-restricted CMV epitopes were used in the study alongside recently identified HLA-C-restricted ones. Indicated by public TCR beta signatures were CMV infection and matching HLA type.

Study-wide results and limits: In two of eight donors, the top clonotype was HLA-C-restricted CMV-specific.

TCRdb processed the reads anew with MiXCR; each CDR3 protein has one entry. Among hundreds of thousands of distinct CDR3 sequences listed, 33% were seen once. The sequenced sample was cultured PBMCs, obtained from culture after CMV antigen stimulation. J is TRBJ2-5 and V is TRBV7-2; possible D gene TRBD2, 6 bases. This receptor was obtained from a human donor in good health (CMV status not recorded). Some clones in this sample may be carry-over from other donors' samples. Written as DNA, the CDR3 is TGTGCCAGCAGCTACACGCCGGGGAGGGAGACCCAGTACTTC. Translating it yields CASSYTPGRETQYF.